This T cell receptor (beta chain) was profiled in a study of blood T cell repertoires in COVID-19. Whole-study context: Both acute and convalescent COVID-19 samples were obtained from the United States, Italy and Spain. The analysed material was cDNA or gDNA that came from T cells, B-cell-depleted T cells, or PBMCs.

Trimming removed 4 bases at V and 2 bases at J, with 12 bases between. This CDR3 is 14 amino acids long. Germline V gives CDR1 LNHDA, CDR2 SQIVND (reference sequence). In the original processing: Cell counts per sample came from amplifying reference gene primers. This table comes from immunoSEQ multiplex PCR, and its TCRdb copy is limited to in-frame clones, with some not included. That table supplies the V and J calls and clone size; D and trimming were determined from the DNA. The sample consists of 30,000 to 50,000 clones, approximately 96% of them appearing once. The specimen was peripheral blood. The source of this sequence is a human donor with active COVID-19. The donor label of this sample is uncertain. V usage is TRBV19 and J usage is TRBJ2-7, with a tentative D call TRBD1 (6 bases). Here the CDR3 reads CASSTSQGTYEQYF. The CDR3 DNA reads as TGTGCCAGTAGTACATCACAGGGTACCTACGAGCAGTACTTC.